The 13 T cell receptor beta chains below were found in one sample sequenced in a study of blood T cell repertoires in COVID-19 (dated by TCRdb to about 2020). Library preparation employed the immunoSEQ multiplex PCR assay. Not all clones reach the TCRdb copy of this immuneACCESS table, which keeps in-frame sequences only. Checked studies attribute under half of the gap to unresolved V genes and leave the rest unexplained. This sample has around 270,000 clones in its table, and 80% to 90% of those were observed once. Of the sample, 3.1% falls within the top ten clones. Input material: PBMCs or T cells enriched from blood (not recorded which). The receptors were sampled from a woman between 40 and 55 years old who had been exposed to COVID-19.

The rearrangement joins TRBV5-4 to TRBJ2-7, with 9 bases fitting TRBD1. CDR1 is SGHNT and CDR2 is YYREEE in the germline V gene (reference sequence). The CDR3 loop spans 15 amino acids. V lost 3 bases to trimming and J lost 0 bases; unmatched junction nucleotides: 4. The CDR3 region is CASSWGQGLSYEQYF. CDR3 nucleotide sequence: TGTGCCAGCAGCTGGGGACAGGGCCTCTCCTACGAGCAGTACTTC.

In its sample, this clone was seen once. This chain joins TRBV30 and TRBJ2-7; TRBD1 matches 8 bases. Germline V lookup: CDR1 GTSNPN, CDR2 SVGIG (reference sequence). This CDR3 has 16 residues. V lost 1 base, J lost 6 bases, and 14 bases stayed unmatched. CDR3 coding DNA: TGTGCCTGGAGTGGCAAACTCCGGGACAGGTACTTCGAGCAGTACTTC. It translates to CAWSGKLRDRYFEQYF.

The gene calls are TRBV7-9 and TRBJ2-1; 7 nucleotides align to TRBD2. From germline, CDR1 is SEHNR and CDR2 FQNEAQ (reference sequence). The CDR3 is 13 amino acids. V shed 3 bases and J 5 bases; nucleotides not matched to a gene: 1. The CDR3 loop reads CASSLGGHNEQFF. In DNA form, the CDR3 reads TGTGCCAGCAGCTTGGGAGGGCACAATGAGCAGTTCTTC. The full variable domain, with the rest looked up from reference TRBV7-9 and TRBJ2-1, is DTGVSQNPRHKITKRGQNVTFRCDPISEHNRLYWYRQTLGQGPEFLTYFQNEAQLEKSRLLSDRFSAERPKGSFSTLEIQRTEQGDSAMYLCASSLGGHNEQFFGPGTRLTVL.

This clone has a single count. J is TRBJ2-7 and V is TRBV7-2, with 10 bases that match TRBD2. CDR1 SGHTA and CDR2 FQGNSA come from the germline V gene. The V and J ends lost 1 base and 3 bases, in that order; junction bases with no gene match: 15. The CDR3 covers 19 residues. CDR3 DNA: TGTGCCAGCAGCTTAGTAGGGGGCCTTCTAGCGGGGGCTAACTACGAGCAGTACTTC. It codes for CASSLVGGLLAGANYEQYF.

Only a few counts were recorded for this clone. V and J are TRBV9 and TRBJ2-5, with 8 bases identical to TRBD2. V lost 0 bases, J lost 7 bases, and 11 bases stayed unmatched. CDR1 and CDR2 from the germline V gene are SGDLS and YYNGEE. This CDR3 contains 16 residues. DNA of the CDR3: TGTGCCAGCAGCGTAGGGGCCGGGGGGGCGGTACGGACCCAGTACTTC. It specifies CASSVGAGGAVRTQYF.

The chain has TRBV28 and TRBJ2-7, with 7 nucleotides matching TRBD2. The CDR3 covers 15 residues. V lost 4 bases to trimming and J lost 5 bases; unmatched junction nucleotides: 11. Germline values: CDR1 MDHEN, CDR2 SYDVKM. CDR3 amino acids: CASSWVPREANEQYF. The CDR3 nucleotides are TGTGCCAGCAGTTGGGTGCCTCGGGAGGCGAACGAGCAGTACTTC. The variable domain in full, with the rest retrieved from reference TRBV28 and TRBJ2-7, is DVKVTQSSRYLVKRTGEKVFLECVQDMDHENMFWYRQDPGLGLRLIYFSYDVKMKEKGDIPEGYSVSREKKERFSLILESASTNQTSMYLCASSWVPREANEQYFGPGTRLTVT.

The V call is TRBV24-1, the J call TRBJ1-2; perhaps TRBD1 as D (6 bases). The CDR3 is made up of 13 amino acids. CDR1 and CDR2 (germline): KGHDR, SFDVKD. Trimming left V 3 bases short and J 3 bases short, with 7 bases between. This CDR3 reads CATSDTGYYGYTF. The CDR3 nucleotides read TGTGCCACCAGTGATACAGGGTACTATGGCTACACCTTC.

In its sample, this clone was seen a few times. The rearrangement uses TRBV27 and TRBJ2-7, with D possibly being TRBD1 (6 bases). This CDR3 has 14 amino acids. V was trimmed by 4 bases and J by 3 bases, leaving 13 bases between them. Germline assignment: CDR1 MNHEY and CDR2 SMNVEV (reference sequence). CDR3 sequence reads: CASSSLDRYYEQYF. The CDR3 DNA follows: TGTGCCAGCAGTTCCCTGGACAGATACTACGAGCAGTACTTC.

This rearrangement joins TRBV7-9 to TRBJ2-7, with 7 bases identical to TRBD1. CDR1 and CDR2 (germline): SEHNR, FQNEAQ (reference sequence). The V and J ends lost 4 bases and 4 bases, in that order; junction bases with no gene match: 7. This CDR3 comprises 14 residues. The CDR3 loop is CASSSTGLFYEQYF. The CDR3 coding sequence is TGTGCCAGCAGCTCGACAGGGCTTTTTTACGAGCAGTACTTC.

In nucleotides, the CDR3 is TGTGCCAGCAGCTTCGGGGATACGCAGTATTTT. Translation gives CASSFGDTQYF. The genes are TRBV5-6 and TRBJ2-3; D remains ambiguous. Germline loops: CDR1 SGHDT, CDR2 YYEEEE. The CDR3 runs to 11 residues. The ends were cut back, 2 bases at V and 6 bases at J, with 4 bases in the middle.

J is TRBJ2-7 and V is TRBV20-1; 8 bases match TRBD2. The CDR3 loop spans 14 amino acids. Unmatched junction bases numbered 9, after V lost 3 bases and J lost 5 bases. Per germline, CDR1 DFQATT and CDR2 SNEGSKA (reference sequence). CDR3 in DNA: TGCAGTGCTAGTAAAACGGGGGGGCCTGACGAGCAGTACTTC. Protein: CSASKTGGPDEQYF.

This sequence joins TRBV4-1 and TRBJ2-7; perhaps TRBD2 as D (5 bases). Germline V gives CDR1 MGHRA, CDR2 YSYEKL. The V and J ends lost 7 bases and 3 bases respectively, with 22 bases between them. The CDR3 length is 16 residues. The CDR3 region is CASTLLLDSKRYEQYF. For the CDR3, the DNA is TGCGCCAGCACCCTCCTTTTGGACTCCAAGCGCTACGAGCAGTACTTC.

The rearrangement joins TRBV7-9 to TRBJ1-5; no reliable D call. Germline lookup yields CDR1 SEHNR and CDR2 FQNEAQ (reference sequence). With 4 bases removed from V and 4 bases from J, the gap between germline ends came to 11 bases. The CDR3 runs to 14 residues. CDR3 loop: CASSSDIRNQPQHF. CDR3 nucleotides: TGTGCCAGCAGCTCCGACATCCGGAATCAGCCCCAGCATTTT.